Below are 17 T cell receptor beta chains sequenced from a single sample in a study of shared clonotypes between healthy human individuals. The data were produced by immunoSEQ multiplex PCR, yet TCRdb's version contains in-frame clones alone and is incomplete. Of more than 900,000 clones listed, 75% to 85% were seen once; the top ten hold roughly 0.61%. The sample consisted of memory CD4+ T cells from PBMCs. The subset was: CD45RA-negative fraction. These receptor sequences come from a man aged 18 to 29 in good health. Some clones in this sample may be carry-over from other donors' samples.

The chain carries TRBV4-2 and TRBJ2-5; perhaps D is TRBD1 or TRBD2 (5 bases each). Between the trimmed V and J ends, which lost 1 base and 2 bases, there was a span of 14 bases. CDR3 length: 16 amino acids. From germline, CDR1 is LGHNA and CDR2 YNFKEQ. In nucleotides, the CDR3 is TGTGCCAGCAGCCAAGTAGCAGGGCCGGGGCAAGAGACCCAGTACTTC. It specifies CASSQVAGPGQETQYF.

In the case of this clone: Other DNA sequences from this sample encode an identical CDR3 as well. The CDR3 DNA sequence: TGTGCCAGCAGTTACCCCGGACAGGGCTACGAGCAGTACTTC. This encodes CASSYPGQGYEQYF. The chain combines TRBV6-6 with TRBJ2-7, with 8 bases identical to TRBD1. The germline CDR1 and CDR2 sequences are MNHNY and SVGAGI (reference sequence). CDR3 length: 14 amino acids. V gave up 2 bases and J gave up 3 bases; unmatched junction bases: 3.

The chain couples TRBV7-9 to TRBJ1-2; perhaps TRBD1 as D (5 bases). CDR3 length: 14 amino acids. Germline V gene data show CDR1 as SEHNR and CDR2 as FQNEAQ (reference sequence). The V end lost 5 bases, the J end lost 4 bases, and 14 bases lay between the germline ends. CDR3 sequence reads: CASSLPVGAYGYTF. In nucleotides, the CDR3 is TGTGCCAGCAGCCTCCCCGTTGGGGCCTATGGCTACACCTTC. Combining the CDR3 with reference TRBV7-9 and TRBJ1-2 gives the whole variable domain DTGVSQNPRHKITKRGQNVTFRCDPISEHNRLYWYRQTLGQGPEFLTYFQNEAQLEKSRLLSDRFSAERPKGSFSTLEIQRTEQGDSAMYLCASSLPVGAYGYTFGSGTRLTVV.

This chain uses TRBV27 with TRBJ2-7; tentative D call: TRBD2 (5 bases). V lost 0 bases and J lost 4, with 10 bases in between. The CDR3 spans 14 residues. Germline CDR1 and CDR2: MNHEY and SMNVEV (reference sequence). CDR3 protein: CASSLSRGPYEQYF. Here the CDR3 DNA reads TGTGCCAGCAGTTTATCTCGCGGGCCTTACGAGCAGTACTTC.

The V call is TRBV7-8, the J call TRBJ1-1; TRBD1 agrees at 8 bases. The CDR3 has 17 amino acids. Germline V lookup: CDR1 SGHVS, CDR2 FQNEAQ. Trimming took 6 bases from V and 0 from J; bases not matched to a gene: 12. The CDR3 reads CASSSKPGTGVNTEAFF. CDR3 sequence (DNA): TGTGCCAGCAGTTCGAAACCCGGGACAGGTGTGAACACTGAAGCTTTCTTT.

In regard to this clone: It differs at one base from a far larger clone, so likely a read error. This rearrangement joins TRBV29-1 to TRBJ1-4, with a tentative D call TRBD1 (5 bases). V was trimmed by 8 bases and J by 8 bases, leaving 18 bases between them. This CDR3 is 13 amino acids long. The germline CDR1 and CDR2 sequences are SQVTM and ANQGSEA. CDR3 loop: CSFSGGTREKLFF. CDR3 in DNA: TGCAGCTTTTCCGGGGGAACCCGGGAAAAACTGTTTTTT.

This clone has a handful of counts. The same CDR3 can be traced to other DNA sequences in this sample. V and J are TRBV6-1 and TRBJ1-2; a possible D gene is TRBD1 (5 bases). Trimming left V 3 bases short and J 2 bases short, with 10 bases between. The germline CDR1 and CDR2 sequences are MNHNS and SASEGT. The CDR3 has 14 amino acids. CDR3 nucleotides: TGTGCCAGCAGTGACCGGGGACTGAACTATGGCTACACCTTC. Protein product: CASSDRGLNYGYTF.

The chain combines TRBV19 with TRBJ1-5; 7 bases are shared with TRBD1. Germline values: CDR1 LNHDA, CDR2 SQIVND (reference sequence). This CDR3 has 18 residues. Trimming at V came to 3 bases and at J to 1 base, leaving 12 bases not matched to a gene. The CDR3 DNA reads as TGTGCCAGTAGTATCAACAGGGGAAGTCAGGCAAGCAATCAGCCCCAGCATTTT. As protein: CASSINRGSQASNQPQHF.

The genes are TRBV30 and TRBJ1-3, with 9 bases identical to TRBD1. This CDR3 has 16 residues. Germline V gene data show CDR1 as GTSNPN and CDR2 as SVGIG (reference sequence). V shed 1 base and J 2 bases; nucleotides not matched to a gene: 6. The CDR3: CAWSALTGGAGNTIYF. In DNA form, the CDR3 reads TGTGCCTGGAGTGCGCTGACAGGGGGAGCTGGAAACACCATATATTTT.

The V gene is TRBV5-5, the J gene TRBJ2-6; D is undetermined. Trimming shortened V by 4 bases and J by 2 bases, and 16 bases separated the two germline ends. CDR3 length: 17 residues. Germline V gene lookup returns CDR1 SGHKS and CDR2 YYEKEE (reference sequence). CDR3 residues: CASSKRVGMAGANVLTF. In DNA, the CDR3 is TGTGCCAGCAGCAAACGGGTCGGAATGGCTGGGGCCAACGTCCTGACTTTC.

J is TRBJ2-7 and V is TRBV11-2, with TRBD2 as a possible D gene (5 bases). Trimming pared 5 bases from V and 2 bases from J, leaving 13 bases between. This CDR3 contains 14 residues. Germline V gene data show CDR1 as SGHAT and CDR2 as FQNNGV. The CDR3 sequence is CASSQRHGTYEQYF. The CDR3 DNA sequence: TGTGCCAGCAGCCAGAGGCACGGGACCTACGAGCAGTACTTC.

The chain recombines TRBV5-1 with TRBJ2-4, with D perhaps matching TRBD1 (6 bases). Trimming shortened V by 0 bases and J by 6 bases, and 7 bases separated the two germline ends. The CDR3 extends over 13 amino acids. Germline CDR1 reads SGHRS; CDR2 reads YFSETQ. This CDR3 is CASSLGQANIQYF. CDR3 DNA sequence: TGCGCCAGCAGCTTGGGACAGGCAAACATTCAGTACTTC.

For this clone: A much larger clone differs by one base, so this may be a read error. Different DNA sequences within this sample yield the same CDR3. The V call is TRBV29-1, the J call TRBJ2-3, with D perhaps matching TRBD2 (6 bases). From germline, CDR1 is SQVTM and CDR2 ANQGSEA. CDR3 size: 14 residues. As DNA, the CDR3 is TGCAGCGTTCGGGCGGGGACGGGCCCAGATACGCAGTACTTT. It specifies CSVRAGTGPDTQYF.

This clone was seen more than once but under ten times. The rearrangement joins TRBV5-1 to TRBJ1-3, with unresolved D. The V gene lost 0 bases and the J gene lost 0 bases, with 7 bases spanning the gap. CDR1 and CDR2 from the germline V gene are SGHRS and YFSETQ. The CDR3 has 15 amino acids. CDR3 amino acids: CASSLGAPSGNTIYF. The CDR3, as DNA: TGCGCCAGCAGCTTGGGGGCACCCTCTGGAAACACCATATATTTT.

The chain has TRBV5-5 and TRBJ2-3; 11 bases fit TRBD2. Germline CDR1 SGHKS, CDR2 YYEKEE (reference sequence). The length of the CDR3 is 17 residues. The V and J ends lost 1 base and 2 bases, in that order; junction bases with no gene match: 6. In DNA, the CDR3 is TGTGCCAGCAGCTTGAAATCGACTAGCGGGGACACAGATACGCAGTATTTT. Encoded protein: CASSLKSTSGDTDTQYF.

The chain employs TRBV28 and TRBJ2-7, with D perhaps matching TRBD2 (6 bases). The CDR3 covers 15 residues. With 3 bases removed from V and 0 bases from J, the gap between germline ends came to 12 bases. In germline, CDR1 is MDHEN, CDR2 SYDVKM. CDR3 sequence reads: CASSFGGSLSYEQYF. The CDR3 nucleotides are TGTGCCAGCAGTTTCGGAGGGTCCCTCTCCTACGAGCAGTACTTC.

This CDR3 is CASRQISYGYTF. CDR3 coding DNA: TGTGCCAGCAGACAGATCTCCTATGGCTACACCTTC. V gene TRBV6-6 combines with J gene TRBJ1-2; no reliable D call. The CDR3 has 12 residues. Germline lookup yields CDR1 MNHNY and CDR2 SVGAGI (reference sequence). The V gene lost 6 bases and the J gene lost 4 bases, with 9 bases spanning the gap.